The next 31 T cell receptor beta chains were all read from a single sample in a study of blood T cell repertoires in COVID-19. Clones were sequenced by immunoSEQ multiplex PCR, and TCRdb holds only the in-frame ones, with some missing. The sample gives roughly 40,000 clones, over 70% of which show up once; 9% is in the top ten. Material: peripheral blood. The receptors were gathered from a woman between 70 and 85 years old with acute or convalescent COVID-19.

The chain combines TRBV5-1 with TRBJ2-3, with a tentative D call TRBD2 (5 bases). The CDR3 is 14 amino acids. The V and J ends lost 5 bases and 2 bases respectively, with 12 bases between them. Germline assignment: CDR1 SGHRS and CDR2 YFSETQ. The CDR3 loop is CASRGGPITDTQYF. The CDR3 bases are TGCGCCAGCAGGGGCGGGCCCATCACAGATACGCAGTATTTT.

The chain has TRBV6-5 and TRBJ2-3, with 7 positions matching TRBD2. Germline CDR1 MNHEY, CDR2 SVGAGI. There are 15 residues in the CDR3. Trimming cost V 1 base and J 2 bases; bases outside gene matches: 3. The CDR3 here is CASSYWGGLTDTQYF. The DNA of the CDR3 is TGTGCCAGCAGTTACTGGGGGGGTCTCACAGATACGCAGTATTTT.

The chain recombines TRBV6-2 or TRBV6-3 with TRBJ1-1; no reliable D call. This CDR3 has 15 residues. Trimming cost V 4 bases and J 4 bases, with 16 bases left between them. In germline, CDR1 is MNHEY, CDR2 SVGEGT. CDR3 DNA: TGTGCCAGCAGTTCAATTCAGGCTGGTGGCACTGAAGCTTTCTTT. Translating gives CASSSIQAGGTEAFF.

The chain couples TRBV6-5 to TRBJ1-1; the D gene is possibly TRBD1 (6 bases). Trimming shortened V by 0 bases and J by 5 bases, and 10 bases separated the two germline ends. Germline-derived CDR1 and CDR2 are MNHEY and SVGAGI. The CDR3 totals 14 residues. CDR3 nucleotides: TGTGCCAGCAGTTACTCTCACCAGGGGACTGAAGCTTTCTTT. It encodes CASSYSHQGTEAFF.

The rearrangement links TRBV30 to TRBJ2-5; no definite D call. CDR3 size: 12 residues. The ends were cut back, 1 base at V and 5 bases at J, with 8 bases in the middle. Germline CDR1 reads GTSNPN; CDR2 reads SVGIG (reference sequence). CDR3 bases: TGTGCCTGGAGTGGTTTCGGGGAGACCCAGTACTTC. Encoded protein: CAWSGFGETQYF.

DNA of the CDR3: TGTGCCAGCGTAAGGCTTAGGGAGGCCTCTGGAAACACCATATATTTT. It yields the protein CASVRLREASGNTIYF. V is TRBV19 and J is TRBJ1-3; D remains unclear. The CDR3 is 16 residues long. Trimming shortened V by 9 bases and J by 0 bases, and 18 bases separated the two germline ends. CDR1 LNHDA and CDR2 SQIVND come from the germline V gene (reference sequence).

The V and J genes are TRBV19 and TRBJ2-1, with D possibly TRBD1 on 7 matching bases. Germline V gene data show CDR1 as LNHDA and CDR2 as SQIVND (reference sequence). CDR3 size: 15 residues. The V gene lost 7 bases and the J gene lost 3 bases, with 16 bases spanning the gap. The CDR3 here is CASTQGDSGYNEQFF. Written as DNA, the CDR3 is TGTGCCAGTACCCAGGGGGATAGCGGCTACAATGAGCAGTTCTTC.

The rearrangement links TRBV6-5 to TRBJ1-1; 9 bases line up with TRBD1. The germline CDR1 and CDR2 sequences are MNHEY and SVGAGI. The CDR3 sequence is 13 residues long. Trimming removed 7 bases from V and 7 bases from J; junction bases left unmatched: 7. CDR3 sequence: CASITGGGGEAFF. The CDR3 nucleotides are TGTGCCAGCATCACAGGGGGCGGCGGTGAAGCTTTCTTT.

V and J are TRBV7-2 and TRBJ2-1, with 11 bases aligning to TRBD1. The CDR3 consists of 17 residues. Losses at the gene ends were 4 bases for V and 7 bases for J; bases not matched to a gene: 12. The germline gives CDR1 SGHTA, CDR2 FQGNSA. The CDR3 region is CASSWNAGQGAWNEQFF. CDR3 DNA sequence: TGTGCCAGCAGCTGGAACGCCGGACAGGGGGCTTGGAATGAGCAGTTCTTC.

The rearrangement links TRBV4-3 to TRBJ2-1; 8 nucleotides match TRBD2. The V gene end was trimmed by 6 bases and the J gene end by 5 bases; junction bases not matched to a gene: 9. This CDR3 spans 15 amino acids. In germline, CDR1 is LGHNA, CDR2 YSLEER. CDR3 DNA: TGCGCCAGCAGTACTAGCGGTTACACCAACAATGAGCAGTTCTTC. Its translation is CASSTSGYTNNEQFF.

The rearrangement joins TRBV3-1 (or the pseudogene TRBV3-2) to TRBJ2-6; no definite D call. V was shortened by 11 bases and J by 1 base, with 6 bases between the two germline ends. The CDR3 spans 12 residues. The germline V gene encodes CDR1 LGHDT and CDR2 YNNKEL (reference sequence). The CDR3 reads CASSSGANVLTF. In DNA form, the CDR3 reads TGTGCCTCCAGTTCTGGGGCCAACGTCCTGACTTTC.

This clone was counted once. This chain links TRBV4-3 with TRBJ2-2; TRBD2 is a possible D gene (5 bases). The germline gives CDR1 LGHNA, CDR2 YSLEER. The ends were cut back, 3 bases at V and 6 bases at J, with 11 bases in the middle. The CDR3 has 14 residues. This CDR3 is CASSHSPRAGELFF. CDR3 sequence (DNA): TGCGCCAGCAGCCACTCCCCGAGGGCCGGGGAGCTGTTTTTT.

Here the CDR3 DNA reads TGTGCCACCAGCAGCTTCGGGACTAGCGGGATCCCCAGCAGGGAGCTGTTTTTT. It specifies CATSSFGTSGIPSRELFF. The chain employs TRBV15 and TRBJ2-2; 13 nucleotides line up with TRBD2. The germline gives CDR1 LNHNV, CDR2 YYDKDF (reference sequence). V shed 3 bases, J shed 9 bases, and the junction held 13 bases outside the gene matches. The CDR3 length is 18 residues.

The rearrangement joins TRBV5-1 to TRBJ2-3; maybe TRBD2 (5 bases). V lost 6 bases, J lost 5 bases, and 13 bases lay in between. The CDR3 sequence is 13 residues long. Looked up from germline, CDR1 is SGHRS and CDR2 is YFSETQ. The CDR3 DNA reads TGCGCCAGCACCGACTCCGCGGGAGATACGCAGTATTTT. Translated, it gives CASTDSAGDTQYF.

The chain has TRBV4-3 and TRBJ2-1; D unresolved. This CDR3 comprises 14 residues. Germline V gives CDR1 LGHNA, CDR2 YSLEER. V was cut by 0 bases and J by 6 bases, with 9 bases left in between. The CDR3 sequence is CASSQDLEINEQFF. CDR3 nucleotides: TGCGCCAGCAGCCAAGATCTGGAGATCAATGAGCAGTTCTTC.

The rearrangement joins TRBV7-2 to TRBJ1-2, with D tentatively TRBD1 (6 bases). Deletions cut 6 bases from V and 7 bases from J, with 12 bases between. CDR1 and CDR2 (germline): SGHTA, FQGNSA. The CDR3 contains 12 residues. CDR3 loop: CASSPTGTGYTF. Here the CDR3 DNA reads TGTGCCAGCAGTCCTACAGGGACTGGCTACACCTTC. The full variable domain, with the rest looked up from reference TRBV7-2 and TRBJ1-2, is GAGVSQSPSNKVTEKGKDVELRCDPISGHTALYWYRQSLGQGLEFLIYFQGNSAPDKSGLPSDRFSAERTGGSVSTLTIQRTQQEDSAVYLCASSPTGTGYTFGSGTRLTVV.

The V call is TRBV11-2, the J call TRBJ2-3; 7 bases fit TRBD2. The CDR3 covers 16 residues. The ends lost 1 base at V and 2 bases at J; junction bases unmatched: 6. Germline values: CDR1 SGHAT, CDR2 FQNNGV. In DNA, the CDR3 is TGTGCCAGCAGCTTAGCTGCTAGCGGAACCACAGATACGCAGTATTTT. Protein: CASSLAASGTTDTQYF. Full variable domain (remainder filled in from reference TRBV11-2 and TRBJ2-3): EAGVAQSPRYKIIEKRQSVAFWCNPISGHATLYWYQQILGQGPKLLIQFQNNGVVDDSQLPKDRFSAERLKGVDSTLKIQPAKLEDSAVYLCASSLAASGTTDTQYFGPGTRLTVL.

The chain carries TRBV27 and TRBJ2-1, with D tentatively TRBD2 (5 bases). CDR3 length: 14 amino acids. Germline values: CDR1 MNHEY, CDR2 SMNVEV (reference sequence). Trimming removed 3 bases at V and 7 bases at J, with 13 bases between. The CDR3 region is CASSFLLRGNEQFF. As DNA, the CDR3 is TGTGCCAGCAGTTTCCTTTTGCGCGGGAATGAGCAGTTCTTC.

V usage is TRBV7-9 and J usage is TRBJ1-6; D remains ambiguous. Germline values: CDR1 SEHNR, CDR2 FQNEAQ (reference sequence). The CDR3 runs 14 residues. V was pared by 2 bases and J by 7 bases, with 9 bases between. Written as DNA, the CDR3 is TGTGCCAGCAGCTTAACCACCGGGAATTCACCCCTCCACTTT. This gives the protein CASSLTTGNSPLHF.

As DNA, the CDR3 is TGTGCCAGCCAAACTAGCGGATTCACAGATACGCAGTATTTT. This translates into CASQTSGFTDTQYF. V gene TRBV2 combines with J gene TRBJ2-3; 8 nucleotides match TRBD2. The CDR3 consists of 14 residues. Germline CDR1 and CDR2: SNHLY and FYNNEI. Trimming cost V 8 bases and J 2 bases; bases outside gene matches: 6.

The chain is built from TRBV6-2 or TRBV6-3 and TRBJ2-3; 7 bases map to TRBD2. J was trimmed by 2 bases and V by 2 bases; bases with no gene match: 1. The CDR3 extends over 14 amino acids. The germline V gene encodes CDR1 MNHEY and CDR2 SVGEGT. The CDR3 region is CASSYGDYTDTQYF. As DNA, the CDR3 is TGTGCCAGCAGTTACGGGGACTACACAGATACGCAGTATTTT.

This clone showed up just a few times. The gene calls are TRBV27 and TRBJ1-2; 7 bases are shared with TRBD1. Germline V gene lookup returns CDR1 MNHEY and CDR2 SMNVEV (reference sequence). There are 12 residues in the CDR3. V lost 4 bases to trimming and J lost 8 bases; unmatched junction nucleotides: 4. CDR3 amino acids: CASSSTGEGYTF. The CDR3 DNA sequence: TGTGCCAGCAGTTCCACAGGGGAAGGCTACACCTTC.

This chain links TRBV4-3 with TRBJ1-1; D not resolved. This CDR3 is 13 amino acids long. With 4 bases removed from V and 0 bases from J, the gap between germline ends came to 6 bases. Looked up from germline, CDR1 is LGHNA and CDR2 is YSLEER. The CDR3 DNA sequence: TGCGCCAGCAGCCCATACATGAACACTGAAGCTTTCTTT. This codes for CASSPYMNTEAFF.

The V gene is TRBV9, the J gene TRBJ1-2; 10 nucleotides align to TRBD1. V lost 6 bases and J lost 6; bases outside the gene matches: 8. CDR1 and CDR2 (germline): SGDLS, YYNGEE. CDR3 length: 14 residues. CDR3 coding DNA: TGTGCCAGCACTCCTCGGGACAGGGGACATGGCTACACCTTC. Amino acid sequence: CASTPRDRGHGYTF.

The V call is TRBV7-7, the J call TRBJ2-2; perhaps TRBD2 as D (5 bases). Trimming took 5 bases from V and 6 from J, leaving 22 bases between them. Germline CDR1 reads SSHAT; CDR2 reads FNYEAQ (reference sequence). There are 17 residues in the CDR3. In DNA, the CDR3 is TGTGCCAGCAGCCTCTCCGTGATGGGAGTGACGGCCGGGGAGCTGTTTTTT. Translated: CASSLSVMGVTAGELFF.

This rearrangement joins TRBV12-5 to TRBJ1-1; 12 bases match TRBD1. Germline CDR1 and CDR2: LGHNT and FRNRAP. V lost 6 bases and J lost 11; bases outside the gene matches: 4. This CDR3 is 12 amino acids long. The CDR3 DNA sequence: TGTGCTAGTGGACGGGACAGGGGGCTTGCTTTCTTT. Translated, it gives CASGRDRGLAFF.

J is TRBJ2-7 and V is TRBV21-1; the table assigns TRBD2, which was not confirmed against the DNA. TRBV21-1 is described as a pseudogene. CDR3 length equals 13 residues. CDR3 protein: CASSKALSYEQYV. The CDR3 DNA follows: TGTGCCAGCAGCAAAGCTCTCTCCTACGAGCAGTACGTC.

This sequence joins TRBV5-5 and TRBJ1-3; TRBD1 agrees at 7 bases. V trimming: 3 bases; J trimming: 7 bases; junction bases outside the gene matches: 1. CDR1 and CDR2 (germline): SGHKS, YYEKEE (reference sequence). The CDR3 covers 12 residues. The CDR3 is CASSSRGNTIYF. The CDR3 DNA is TGTGCCAGCAGCTCCAGGGGGAACACCATATATTTT.

The DNA of the CDR3 is TGCGCCAGCAGCCTCGAAATAGGGGGTCGTGCCGGGGAGCTGTTTTTT. Protein sequence: CASSLEIGGRAGELFF. The genes are TRBV4-3 and TRBJ2-2, with a tentative D call TRBD1 (6 bases). This CDR3 contains 16 residues. CDR1 is LGHNA, CDR2 YSLEER, per germline. V was shortened by 4 bases and J by 6 bases, with 18 bases between the two germline ends.

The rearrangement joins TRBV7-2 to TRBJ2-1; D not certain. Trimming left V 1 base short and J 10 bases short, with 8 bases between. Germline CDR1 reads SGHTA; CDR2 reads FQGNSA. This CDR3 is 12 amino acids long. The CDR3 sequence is CASSLVLVEQFF. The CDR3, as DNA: TGTGCCAGCAGCTTAGTATTAGTCGAGCAGTTCTTC.

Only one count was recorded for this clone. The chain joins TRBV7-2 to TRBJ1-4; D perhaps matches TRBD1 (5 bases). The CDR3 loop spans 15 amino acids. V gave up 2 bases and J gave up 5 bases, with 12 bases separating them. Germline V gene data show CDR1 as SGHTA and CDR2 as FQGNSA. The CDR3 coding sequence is TGTGCCAGCAGCTTACGAGCAGGGCCGAATGAAAAACTGTTTTTT. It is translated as CASSLRAGPNEKLFF.